The 29 T cell receptor beta chains below were found in one sample sequenced in a study of blood T cell repertoires in COVID-19. Clones were sequenced by immunoSEQ multiplex PCR, and TCRdb holds only the in-frame ones, with some missing. The table includes roughly 200,000 clones, roughly 88% detected once. The source material was PBMCs or T cells enriched from blood (not recorded which). The origin of the receptors is a woman aged 25 to 39 who had recovered from COVID-19.

The rearrangement uses TRBV28 and TRBJ2-1, with TRBD2 matching 12 bases. The CDR3 consists of 14 residues. Germline V gene data show CDR1 as MDHEN and CDR2 as SYDVKM. Trimming at V came to 7 bases and at J to 7 bases, leaving 5 bases not matched to a gene. In nucleotides, the CDR3 is TGTGCCAGCATGTCGACTAGCGGGAGAAATGAGCAGTTCTTC. Encoded protein: CASMSTSGRNEQFF.

The rearrangement uses TRBV12-3 or TRBV12-4 and TRBJ2-5; 9 nucleotides align to TRBD1. Unmatched junction bases numbered 6, after V lost 8 bases and J lost 5 bases. This CDR3 contains 13 residues. The CDR3 sequence: CASLTGGSETQYF. The CDR3, as DNA: TGTGCCAGCCTCACAGGGGGCAGCGAGACCCAGTACTTC.

The chain recombines TRBV2 with TRBJ1-3, with D unresolved. The CDR3 runs 15 residues. The germline gives CDR1 SNHLY, CDR2 FYNNEI. The V gene lost 2 bases and the J gene lost 0 bases, with 8 bases spanning the gap. As DNA, the CDR3 is TGTGCCAGCAGTGAACAGATTATCTCTGGAAACACCATATATTTT. Amino acid sequence: CASSEQIISGNTIYF.

The rearrangement uses TRBV10-3 and TRBJ2-7, with D tentatively TRBD1 (5 bases). The V end was cut by 0 bases, the J end by 7 bases, with 13 bases between. Looked up from germline, CDR1 is ENHRY and CDR2 is SYGVKD. The CDR3 has 14 amino acids. The chain's CDR3 is CAISESLDMREQYF. CDR3 sequence (DNA): TGTGCCATCAGTGAGTCATTGGACATGAGGGAGCAGTACTTC.

The chain is built from TRBV6-4 and TRBJ2-2; possibly TRBD1 for D (6 bases). Per germline, CDR1 MRHNA and CDR2 SNTAGT. The CDR3 contains 14 residues. V shed 3 bases and J shed 1 base, with 6 bases lying between them. CDR3 DNA: TGTGCCAGCAGTGAACAGGGGAACACCGGGGAGCTGTTTTTT. It specifies CASSEQGNTGELFF.

The chain is built from TRBV12-3 or TRBV12-4 and TRBJ2-7; 8 bases are shared with TRBD1. V lost 5 bases to trimming and J lost 3 bases; unmatched junction nucleotides: 3. CDR3 length equals 13 residues. The CDR3 spells CASSRTGIYEQYF. The CDR3 nucleotides are TGTGCCAGCAGTAGGACAGGGATCTACGAGCAGTACTTC.

This clone was seen only once. V and J are TRBV4-1 and TRBJ2-7; 7 bases match TRBD1. The CDR3 runs 15 residues. J was trimmed by 5 bases and V by 2 bases; bases with no gene match: 9. Germline CDR1 reads MGHRA; CDR2 reads YSYEKL. The DNA for the CDR3 is TGCGCCAGCAGCCAACTAGGGGGCAGTCGGAACGAGCAGTACTTC. Its protein is CASSQLGGSRNEQYF.

CDR3 DNA: TGTGCCAGCAGCCAAGCACTCTCATACGAGCAGTACTTC. Translation gives CASSQALSYEQYF. The chain is built from TRBV3-1 (or the pseudogene TRBV3-2) and TRBJ2-7; D call uncertain. Germline-derived CDR1 and CDR2 are LGHDT and YNNKEL (reference sequence). CDR3 size: 13 residues. V shed 1 base and J shed 4 bases, with 8 bases lying between them.

The rearrangement uses TRBV5-4 and TRBJ1-2; 8 bases are shared with TRBD1. Germline CDR1 SGHNT, CDR2 YYREEE (reference sequence). The V and J ends lost 3 bases and 0 bases, in that order; junction bases with no gene match: 4. The CDR3 is 15 residues long. For the CDR3, the DNA is TGTGCCAGCAGCTCACGGACAGGGACTAACTATGGCTACACCTTC. Its translation: CASSSRTGTNYGYTF.

This clone was seen only a few times. V is TRBV5-1 and J is TRBJ2-6; maybe TRBD2 (5 bases). This CDR3 comprises 17 residues. With 0 bases removed from V and 1 base from J, the gap between germline ends came to 11 bases. Germline CDR1 SGHRS, CDR2 YFSETQ. The CDR3 region is CASSLALTMSGANVLTF. CDR3 nucleotides: TGCGCCAGCAGCTTGGCACTGACTATGTCTGGGGCCAACGTCCTGACTTTC. Drawing the rest from reference TRBV5-1 and TRBJ2-6, the complete variable domain is KAGVTQTPRYLIKTRGQQVTLSCSPISGHRSVSWYQQTPGQGLQFLFEYFSETQRNKGNFPGRFSGRQFSNSRSEMNVSTLELGDSALYLCASSLALTMSGANVLTFGAGSRLTVL.

The rearrangement uses TRBV6-5 and TRBJ2-7; tentative D call: TRBD2 (5 bases). The germline gives CDR1 MNHEY, CDR2 SVGAGI. This CDR3 is built from 13 residues. Trimming removed 2 bases at V and 2 bases at J, with 7 bases between. CDR3 bases: TGTGCCAGCAGTTACAACGGGGCCTACGAGCAGTACTTC. This sequence encodes CASSYNGAYEQYF.

The chain couples TRBV7-8 to TRBJ1-5; D unresolved. V lost 3 bases and J lost 2, with 11 bases in between. The CDR3 length is 15 residues. Looked up from germline, CDR1 is SGHVS and CDR2 is FQNEAQ. The CDR3 sequence is CASSLYWGGNQPQHF. The DNA for the CDR3 is TGTGCCAGCAGCTTGTACTGGGGAGGCAATCAGCCCCAGCATTTT.

The chain is built from TRBV7-3 and TRBJ2-7, with D possibly TRBD1 on 6 matching bases. The CDR3 length is 13 residues. The V gene's germline CDR1 is SGHTA and CDR2 FQGTGA. The germline V and J ends were trimmed by 5 bases and 3 bases, with 11 bases remaining between them. The CDR3: CASSPGVNYEQYF. CDR3 coding DNA: TGTGCCAGCAGCCCAGGGGTGAACTACGAGCAGTACTTC.

This sequence joins TRBV5-1 and TRBJ2-3, with D perhaps TRBD1 (7 bases). Germline CDR1 is SGHRS and CDR2 is YFSETQ. Trimming pared 0 bases from V and 0 bases from J, leaving 17 bases between. The length of the CDR3 is 18 residues. Written as DNA, the CDR3 is TGCGCCAGCAGCTTGGAGCCTCAGGGGGGATATAGCACAGATACGCAGTATTTT. Its protein product is CASSLEPQGGYSTDTQYF.

The chain carries TRBV5-1 and TRBJ1-1; D not certain. The ends were cut back, 4 bases at V and 5 bases at J, with 15 bases in the middle. This CDR3 contains 14 residues. Germline loops: CDR1 SGHRS, CDR2 YFSETQ. CDR3 residues: CASSAGGGDTEAFF. The CDR3 bases are TGCGCCAGCAGCGCGGGTGGTGGAGATACTGAAGCTTTCTTT.

The chain uses TRBV30 and TRBJ1-4, with 7 bases identical to TRBD1. CDR1 and CDR2 (germline): GTSNPN, SVGIG (reference sequence). This CDR3 comprises 14 residues. V was clipped by 2 bases and J by 3 bases; unmatched bases: 3. The CDR3 DNA is TGTGCCTGGAGTAAGGGGGCCTCTAATGAAAAACTGTTTTTT. Its translation: CAWSKGASNEKLFF. The variable domain in full, with the rest retrieved from reference TRBV30 and TRBJ1-4, is SQTIHQWPATLVQPVGSPLSLECTVEGTSNPNLYWYRQAAGRGLQLLFYSVGIGQISSEVPQNLSASRPQDRQFILSSKKLLLSDSGFYLCAWSKGASNEKLFFGSGTQLSVL.

The gene calls are TRBV25-1 and TRBJ2-5, with D uncertain. V was pared by 3 bases and J by 4 bases, with 9 bases between. This CDR3 is built from 13 residues. The V gene's germline CDR1 is MGHDK and CDR2 SYGVNS. The CDR3 is CASSEGRRETQYF. Written as DNA, the CDR3 is TGTGCCAGCAGTGAGGGCAGAAGAGAGACCCAGTACTTC.

J is TRBJ2-1 and V is TRBV4-1; TRBD1 aligns across 9 bases. The CDR3 totals 19 residues. With 4 bases clipped from V and 4 bases from J, the junction kept 17 bases outside the gene matches. The germline gives CDR1 MGHRA, CDR2 YSYEKL. The CDR3 sequence is CASSLSDRGSYYGYNEQFF. The DNA for the CDR3 is TGCGCCAGCAGCCTCTCGGACAGGGGAAGCTACTACGGGTACAATGAGCAGTTCTTC.

V is TRBV5-5 and J is TRBJ1-5; 9 nucleotides agree with TRBD1. CDR1 SGHKS and CDR2 YYEKEE come from the germline V gene (reference sequence). The length of the CDR3 is 18 residues. With 2 bases clipped from V and 1 base from J, the junction kept 10 bases outside the gene matches. Here the CDR3 reads CASSFRDRESWSNQPQHF. The CDR3 DNA follows: TGTGCCAGCAGCTTCCGGGACAGGGAGTCATGGAGCAATCAGCCCCAGCATTTT.

The chain employs TRBV12-3 or TRBV12-4 and TRBJ2-3; D is uncertain. Between the trimmed V and J ends, which lost 7 bases and 2 bases, there was a span of 10 bases. This CDR3 region has 13 residues. Here the CDR3 DNA reads TGTGCCAGCACAGAGGCCCTCACAGATACGCAGTATTTT. Protein sequence: CASTEALTDTQYF.

V is TRBV19 and J is TRBJ1-1, with 8 bases that match TRBD1. The germline V gene has CDR1 LNHDA and CDR2 SQIVND (reference sequence). This CDR3 contains 12 residues. V trimming: 6 bases; J trimming: 3 bases; junction bases outside the gene matches: 0. CDR3 in DNA: TGTGCCAGTAGGGACAGGGACACTGAAGCTTTCTTT. This sequence encodes CASRDRDTEAFF.

This clone was detected a few times. Written as DNA, the CDR3 is TGCGCCAGCAGCTTGGCCGCAGATACGCAGTATTTT. Protein product: CASSLAADTQYF. J is TRBJ2-3 and V is TRBV5-1, with D uncertain. CDR3 length: 12 amino acids. CDR1 and CDR2 (germline): SGHRS, YFSETQ. Trimming stripped 0 bases from V and 4 bases from J, with 3 bases between. Combining the CDR3 with reference TRBV5-1 and TRBJ2-3 gives the whole variable domain KAGVTQTPRYLIKTRGQQVTLSCSPISGHRSVSWYQQTPGQGLQFLFEYFSETQRNKGNFPGRFSGRQFSNSRSEMNVSTLELGDSALYLCASSLAADTQYFGPGTRLTVL.

The V gene is TRBV5-1, the J gene TRBJ2-2, with D maybe TRBD1 (6 bases). Germline V gives CDR1 SGHRS, CDR2 YFSETQ. The CDR3 sequence is 13 residues long. Deletions cut 3 bases from V and 6 bases from J, with 9 bases between. Here the CDR3 DNA reads TGCGCCAGCAGCTCCAGGGGTGCCGGGGAGCTGTTTTTT. Its translation: CASSSRGAGELFF.

This clone came up once. V is TRBV2 and J is TRBJ2-1; 10 bases are a match to TRBD2. The CDR3 is 13 residues long. Per germline, CDR1 SNHLY and CDR2 FYNNEI. The trim removed 1 base at V and 9 bases at J, leaving 0 bases unmatched. The CDR3, as DNA: TGTGCCAGCAGTGAAGGACTAGCGGGTGAGCAGTTCTTC. It yields the protein CASSEGLAGEQFF.

Here the CDR3 reads CASSPDRDVWQPQHF. The DNA for the CDR3 is TGTGCCAGCTCACCGGACAGGGACGTCTGGCAGCCCCAGCATTTT. V gene TRBV18 combines with J gene TRBJ1-5; 8 positions agree with TRBD1. Germline lookup yields CDR1 KGHSH and CDR2 LQKENI. This CDR3 is 15 amino acids long. Unmatched junction bases numbered 8, after V lost 3 bases and J lost 7 bases.

The chain links TRBV6-5 to TRBJ2-7, with no clear D. V lost 7 bases, J lost 3 bases, and 19 bases lay in between. Germline values: CDR1 MNHEY, CDR2 SVGAGI. CDR3 size: 15 residues. The CDR3 DNA reads TGTGCCAGCACAGTCCGTAGGTCTAGTATCTACGAGCAGTACTTC. Translation gives CASTVRRSSIYEQYF.

The genes are TRBV28 and TRBJ2-7; D perhaps matches TRBD2 (5 bases). There are 19 residues in the CDR3. Trimming stripped 5 bases from V and 1 base from J, with 27 bases between. Per germline, CDR1 MDHEN and CDR2 SYDVKM. CDR3 in DNA: TGTGCCAGCAGTGGAATCCGGAGACGGGGATCCCTCACGTCCTACGAGCAGTACTTC. Its translation is CASSGIRRRGSLTSYEQYF. Full variable domain (outside the CDR3, taken from reference TRBV28 and TRBJ2-7): DVKVTQSSRYLVKRTGEKVFLECVQDMDHENMFWYRQDPGLGLRLIYFSYDVKMKEKGDIPEGYSVSREKKERFSLILESASTNQTSMYLCASSGIRRRGSLTSYEQYFGPGTRLTVT.

The V call is TRBV29-1, the J call TRBJ1-2; D gene unclear. The CDR3 loop spans 12 amino acids. Trimming stripped 5 bases from V and 7 bases from J, with 14 bases between. In germline, CDR1 is SQVTM, CDR2 ANQGSEA. CDR3 coding DNA: TGCAGCGTTCACCTTGACTCTTCTGGCTACACCTTC. It yields the protein CSVHLDSSGYTF.

The J gene is TRBJ1-5, the V gene TRBV7-6; possible D gene TRBD1, 6 bases. The CDR3 runs 16 residues. The germline CDR1 and CDR2 sequences are SGHVS and FNYEAQ. V gave up 2 bases and J gave up 2 bases, with 13 bases separating them. CDR3 residues: CASSLNSGQGNQPQHF. The CDR3 DNA is TGTGCCAGCAGCTTAAACTCGGGACAAGGCAATCAGCCCCAGCATTTT.